This T cell receptor beta chain came from a study of blood T cell repertoires in COVID-19. Across the whole study: T cells, B-cell-depleted T cells, or PBMCs supplied cDNA or gDNA.

This clone occurred once. This CDR3 spans 13 amino acids. Germline loops: CDR1 MDHEN, CDR2 SYDVKM. The V gene end was trimmed by 4 bases and the J gene end by 6 bases; junction bases not matched to a gene: 3. TCRdb's copy holds only in-frame clones and misses some; the assay was immunoSEQ multiplex PCR. The table has 95,000 to 150,000 clones, 65% to 90% seen once. The chain has TRBV28 and TRBJ2-1, with 7 bases matching TRBD2. Sequencing used peripheral blood. This clonotype was obtained from an elderly man with acute or convalescent COVID-19. CDR3 in amino acids: CASSYAGANEQFF. The CDR3 bases are TGTGCCAGCAGTTATGCGGGAGCCAATGAGCAGTTCTTC. The entire variable domain, with the rest obtained from reference TRBV28 and TRBJ2-1, is as follows: DVKVTQSSRYLVKRTGEKVFLECVQDMDHENMFWYRQDPGLGLRLIYFSYDVKMKEKGDIPEGYSVSREKKERFSLILESASTNQTSMYLCASSYAGANEQFFGPGTRLTVL.